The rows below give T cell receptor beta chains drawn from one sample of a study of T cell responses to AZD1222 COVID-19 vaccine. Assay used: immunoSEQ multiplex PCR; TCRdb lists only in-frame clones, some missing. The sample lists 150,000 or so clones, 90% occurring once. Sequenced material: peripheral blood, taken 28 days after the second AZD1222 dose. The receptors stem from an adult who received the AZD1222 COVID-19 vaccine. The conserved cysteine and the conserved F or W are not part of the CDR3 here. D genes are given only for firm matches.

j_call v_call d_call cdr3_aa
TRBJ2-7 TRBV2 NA ATLMGNEQY
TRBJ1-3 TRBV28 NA ASRLAGNSGNTIY
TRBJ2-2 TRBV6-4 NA ASSIQGLVNTGELF
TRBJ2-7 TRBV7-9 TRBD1 ASSPQGDLPHYEQY
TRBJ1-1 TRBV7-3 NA ASSLGQMNTEAF
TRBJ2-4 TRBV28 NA ASSSGTVAKNIQY
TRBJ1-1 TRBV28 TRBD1 ASSSQGIILLAF
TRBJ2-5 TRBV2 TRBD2 ASSVLAGGGTQY
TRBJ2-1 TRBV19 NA ASRRDMSTEQF
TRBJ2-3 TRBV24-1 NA ATSDAGVRTDTQY
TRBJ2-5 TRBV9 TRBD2 ASSVYPGLVTETQY
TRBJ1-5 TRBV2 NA ASRASEVSNQPQH
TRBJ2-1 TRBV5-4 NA ASSFGGRKNEQF
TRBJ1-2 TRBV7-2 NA ASSLGQRYGYT
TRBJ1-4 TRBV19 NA ASSPIGGDSGRGLNEKLF
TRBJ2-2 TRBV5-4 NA ASSLERNTGELF
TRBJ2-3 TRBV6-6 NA ASSPPTDTQY
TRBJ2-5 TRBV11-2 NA ASSANGKKTQY
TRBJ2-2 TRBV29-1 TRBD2 SVASSGGHTGELF
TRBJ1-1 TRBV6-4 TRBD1 ASRRTGNTEAF
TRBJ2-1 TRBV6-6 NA ASSPPGGFEQF
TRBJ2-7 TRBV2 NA ASSPTSYEQY
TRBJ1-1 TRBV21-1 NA ASSKGGGQGMWNTEAF
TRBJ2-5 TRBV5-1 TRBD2 ASSELAGGPGETQY
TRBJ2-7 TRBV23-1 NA ASSREGYEQY
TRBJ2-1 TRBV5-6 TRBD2 ASSWASGGARDEQF
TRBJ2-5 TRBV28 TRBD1 ASSSRQTGQETQY
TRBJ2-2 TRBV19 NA ASSIRGVLNTGELF
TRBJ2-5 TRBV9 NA ASSVGGLGEETQY
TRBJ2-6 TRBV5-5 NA ASSFQAGLTGANVLT
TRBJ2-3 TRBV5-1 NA ASSSTTSPADTQY
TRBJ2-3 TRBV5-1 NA ASSLGGRTGTDTQY